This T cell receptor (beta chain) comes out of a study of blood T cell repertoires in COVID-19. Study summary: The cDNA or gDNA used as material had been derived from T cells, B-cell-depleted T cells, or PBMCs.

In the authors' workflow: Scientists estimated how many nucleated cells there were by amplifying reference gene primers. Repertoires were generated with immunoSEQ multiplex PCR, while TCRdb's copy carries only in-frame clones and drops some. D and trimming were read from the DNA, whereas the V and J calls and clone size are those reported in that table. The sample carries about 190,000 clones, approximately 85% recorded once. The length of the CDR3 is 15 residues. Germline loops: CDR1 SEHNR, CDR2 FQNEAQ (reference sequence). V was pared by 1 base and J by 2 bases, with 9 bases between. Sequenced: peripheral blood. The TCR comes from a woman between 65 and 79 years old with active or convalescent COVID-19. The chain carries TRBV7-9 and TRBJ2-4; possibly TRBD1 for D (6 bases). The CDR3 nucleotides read TGTGCCAGCAGCTTAGGACAGGCCACCAAAAACATTCAGTACTTC. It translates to CASSLGQATKNIQYF.